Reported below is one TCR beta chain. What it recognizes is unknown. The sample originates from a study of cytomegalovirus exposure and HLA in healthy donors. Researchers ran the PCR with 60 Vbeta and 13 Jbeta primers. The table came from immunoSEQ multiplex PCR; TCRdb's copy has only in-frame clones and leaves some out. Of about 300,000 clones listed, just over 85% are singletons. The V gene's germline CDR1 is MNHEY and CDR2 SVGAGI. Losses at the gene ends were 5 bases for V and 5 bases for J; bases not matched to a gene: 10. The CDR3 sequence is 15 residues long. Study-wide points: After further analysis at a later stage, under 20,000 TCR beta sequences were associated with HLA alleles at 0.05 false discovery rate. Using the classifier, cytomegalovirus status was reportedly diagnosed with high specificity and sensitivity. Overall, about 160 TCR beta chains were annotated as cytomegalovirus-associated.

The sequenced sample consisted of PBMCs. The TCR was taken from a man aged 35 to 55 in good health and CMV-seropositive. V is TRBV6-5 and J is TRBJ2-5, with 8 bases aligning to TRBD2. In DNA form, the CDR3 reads TGTGCCAGCAGTAGTACAGCGGGAGCAGTGGAGACCCAGTACTTC. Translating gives CASSSTAGAVETQYF.